This is a list of T cell receptor beta chains from one sample in a study of T cell responses to AZD1222 COVID-19 vaccine. Method: immunoSEQ multiplex PCR; TCRdb's copy keeps in-frame clones and lacks some. The data show around 250,000 clones, 85% to 95% seen once. This material consisted of peripheral blood, taken on day 0 of AZD1222 vaccination. The receptors were sampled from an adult in good health. CDR3s include the opening cysteine and the closing phenylalanine or tryptophan. A D gene is named only where the DNA matches it firmly. The size entry is marked missing in some rows and otherwise reads once, few, many or a size class.

d_gene | abundance | j_gene | v_gene | CDR3nt | CDR3aa
- | - | TRBJ1-3 | TRBV21-1 | TGTGCCAGCAGCACAAGGTTCCGCTCTGGAAACACCATATATTTT | CASSTRFRSGNTIYF
- | few | TRBJ2-3 | TRBV5-8 | TGTGCCAGCAGCTGGGGGTTGGGCGGTCGGACAGATACGCAGTATTTT | CASSWGLGGRTDTQYF
TRBD2 | - | TRBJ2-1 | TRBV18 | TGTGCCAGCTCACCCACTAGCGGATACAATGAGCAGTTCTTC | CASSPTSGYNEQFF
TRBD2 | - | TRBJ2-5 | TRBV3-1/TRBV3-2 | TGTGCCAGCAGCCATCGAACTAGCGGGGGTTCAGAGACCCAGTACTTC | CASSHRTSGGSETQYF
- | once | TRBJ2-7 | TRBV3-1/TRBV3-2 | TGTGCCAGCAGCCAAGGGGGAGGAGCCTCCTACGAGCAGTACTTC | CASSQGGGASYEQYF
- | - | TRBJ2-1 | TRBV20-1 | TGCAGTGCTAGTGTCGGGGGGCTTTTTGGGAATGAGCAGTTCTTC | CSASVGGLFGNEQFF
- | - | TRBJ1-1 | TRBV28 | TGTGCCAGCAGTTTAGCACGGGCGGGGGGGGCTGAAGCTTTCTTT | CASSLARAGGAEAFF
TRBD1 | - | TRBJ1-5 | TRBV15 | TGTGCCACCAGCCCTACAGGGGGCAGGCAGCCCCAGCATTTT | CATSPTGGRQPQHF
- | once | TRBJ2-1 | TRBV28 | TGTGCCAGCAGGCCGGAGGACAGACCAACGTACAATGAGCAGTTCTTC | CASRPEDRPTYNEQFF
- | - | TRBJ2-6 | TRBV19 | TGTGCCAGTAGTATAGAAGCGAGGGCTAGATCTGGGGCCAACGTCCTGACTTTC | CASSIEARARSGANVLTF
- | - | TRBJ2-1 | TRBV21-1 | TGTGCCAGCAGCAACCAGAAACTAGCGGGGGGTCGAAACTCCTACAATGAGCAGTTCTTC | CASSNQKLAGGRNSYNEQFF
TRBD1 | - | TRBJ1-1 | TRBV7-8 | TGTGCCAGCCAGGGGGAGGGAGGAAGGGGTGAAGCTTTCTTT | CASQGEGGRGEAFF
- | - | TRBJ1-2 | TRBV5-6 | TGTGCCAGCAGCTTGGATAGGGGACTCGCGCAGGGCTACACCTTC | CASSLDRGLAQGYTF
- | - | TRBJ1-1 | TRBV4-3 | TGCGCCAGCAGCCCCGGGCCGGAGAGTGAAGCTTTCTTT | CASSPGPESEAFF
TRBD1 | once | TRBJ1-5 | TRBV4-1 | TGCGCCAGCAGCCAAGATCGACAGGGTCCCAATCAGCCCCAGCATTTT | CASSQDRQGPNQPQHF
TRBD1 | - | TRBJ1-3 | TRBV19 | TGTGCCAGTAGTACTTTCGGACAGGGAGACACCATATATTTT | CASSTFGQGDTIYF
- | - | TRBJ2-7 | TRBV29-1 | TGCAGCGTTGAAGAGGGCTCCTACGAGCAGTACTTC | CSVEEGSYEQYF
TRBD1 | - | TRBJ1-4 | TRBV12-3/TRBV12-4 | TGTGCCAGCACCCGGGACAGCGAAAAACTGTTTTTT | CASTRDSEKLFF
TRBD2 | few | TRBJ2-5 | TRBV11-1 | TGTGCCAGCAGCTTAATTCTAGCGGGGCAAGAGACCCAGTACTTC | CASSLILAGQETQYF
- | - | TRBJ2-7 | TRBV5-4 | TGTGCCAGCAGCTTCGGGGAGTACGAGCAGTACTTC | CASSFGEYEQYF
- | - | TRBJ2-1 | TRBV11-2 | TGTGCCAGCAGCCCGTCCGGGACTCTCATCTACAATGAGCAGTTCTTC | CASSPSGTLIYNEQFF
- | - | TRBJ2-3 | TRBV28 | TGTGCCAGCACCCGGGTCGCTGGGCTACTCGATTCAGATACGCAGTATTTT | CASTRVAGLLDSDTQYF
TRBD1 | - | TRBJ1-1 | TRBV29-1 | TGCAGCGTTGTACAGGGGGACACTGAAGCTTTCTTT | CSVVQGDTEAFF
- | - | TRBJ1-1 | TRBV15 | TGTGCCACCAGCAGAGTTCGGGGCGCGAACACTGAAGCTTTCTTT | CATSRVRGANTEAFF
- | - | TRBJ1-5 | TRBV3-1/TRBV3-2 | TGTGCCAGCAGCCAAGACACCTATCAGCCCCAGCATTTT | CASSQDTYQPQHF
- | - | TRBJ2-1 | TRBV3-1/TRBV3-2 | TGTGCCAGCAGCCAAGGAGCCAATGAGCAGTTCTTC | CASSQGANEQFF
- | - | TRBJ2-2 | TRBV4-1 | TGCGCCAGCAGCCAAGATCCAATCGGGGAGCTGTTTTTT | CASSQDPIGELFF
TRBD2 | - | TRBJ2-7 | TRBV30 | TGTGCCTGGAGTGGCGTACTAGCGCGCGACGAGCAGTACTTC | CAWSGVLARDEQYF
- | - | TRBJ1-5 | TRBV28 | TGTGCCAGCAGTTTAGCAGGGGTCGATCAGCCCCAGCATTTT | CASSLAGVDQPQHF
- | - | TRBJ2-4 | TRBV27 | TGTGCCAGCAGTTCCAAGGGGGGTGACCAAGCCAAAAACATTCAGTACTTC | CASSSKGGDQAKNIQYF
TRBD2 | - | TRBJ2-7 | TRBV9 | TGTGCCAGCAGCCGGACTAGCGGGGCCTACGAGCAGTACTTC | CASSRTSGAYEQYF
- | - | TRBJ2-5 | TRBV2 | TGTGCCAGCAGTGAAGCCGTCGGAGGTCTCGGGCCCCAGTACTTC | CASSEAVGGLGPQYF
- | - | TRBJ1-5 | TRBV6-5 | TGTGCCAGCAGTTACTCGGCAGTGGGTCAGCCCCAGCATTTT | CASSYSAVGQPQHF
TRBD2 | - | TRBJ2-7 | TRBV6-5 | TGTGCCAGCAGCTCCGGCGGGAGGTGGGACGAGCAGTACTTC | CASSSGGRWDEQYF
TRBD1 | - | TRBJ2-2 | TRBV12-5 | TGTGCTAGTGGTTTGGTACAGGGGCGAGGGACCGGGGAGCTGTTTTTT | CASGLVQGRGTGELFF
- | - | TRBJ1-5 | TRBV30 | TGTGCCTGGAGTGAGTCTTCGGGGATTCAGCCCCAGCATTTT | CAWSESSGIQPQHF
- | - | TRBJ1-1 | TRBV12-3/TRBV12-4 | TGTGCCAGCAGCCGGAGTGGGGGCCCTGAAGCTTTCTTT | CASSRSGGPEAFF
- | - | TRBJ2-7 | TRBV7-3 | TGTGCCAGCAGTCCAAGGGCAGGAACCTACGAGCAGTACTTC | CASSPRAGTYEQYF
- | - | TRBJ1-1 | TRBV2 | TGTGCCAGCACATTCGTCCAGGGGTGGACTGAAGCTTTCTTT | CASTFVQGWTEAFF
- | - | TRBJ2-3 | TRBV18 | TGTGCCAGCTCACCACTTTATCGACAGTCTTTGGATACGCAGTATTTT | CASSPLYRQSLDTQYF
- | - | TRBJ2-5 | TRBV20-1 | TGCAGTGCCTTCCTAGAGACCCAGTACTTC | CSAFLETQYF
TRBD2 | once | TRBJ2-2 | TRBV5-1 | TGCGCCAGCAGCCTTCCGACTAGCGGGAATGGCGGGGAGCTGTTTTTT | CASSLPTSGNGGELFF
- | - | TRBJ2-7 | TRBV28 | TGTGCCAGCAGTTTGCCGTCGAGGAGCTCCTACGAGCAGTACTTC | CASSLPSRSSYEQYF
- | - | TRBJ1-3 | TRBV9 | TGTGCCAGCAGCGTAGCGGGGGGCGCTGGAAACACCATATATTTT | CASSVAGGAGNTIYF
- | - | TRBJ1-5 | TRBV2 | TGTGCCGGATCTACGGGGATGGGTAATCAGCCCCAGCATTTT | CAGSTGMGNQPQHF
- | once | TRBJ1-6 | TRBV5-5 | TGTGCCAGCAGCTCTCCCCCGCTGGCCCCGACCCTCCACTTT | CASSSPPLAPTLHF